This TCR beta chain was sequenced in a study of shared clonotypes between healthy human individuals. Study as a whole: The plates for each donor numbered three CD4 naive, three CD4 memory, two CD8 naive and one CD8 memory.

Notes on the study in general: When naive CD4 clonotypes were compared across several donors, around 5% were shared.

Germline assignment: CDR1 MNHEY and CDR2 SMNVEV (reference sequence). The V gene end was trimmed by 4 bases and the J gene end by 4 bases; junction bases not matched to a gene: 1. This CDR3 has 14 residues. As concerns this clone: Its antigen is not known.

Replicate PCRs for sorted subsets used roughly 200 ng DNA; this equaled about 30,000 T cell genomes. Clones were sequenced by immunoSEQ multiplex PCR, and TCRdb holds only the in-frame ones, with some missing. The sample includes 1,500,000 or so clones, roughly 95% seen only once; the top ten take approximately 1.2%. This sequence was found in a young man in good health. Sequencing was performed on naive CD4+ T cells sorted from blood. Subset denoted: CD45RA+ positively selected. J is TRBJ2-2 and V is TRBV27; 9 bases agree with TRBD1. The CDR3 DNA is TGTGCCAGCAGTTCGACAGGGGGCACCGGGGAGCTGTTTTTT. This sequence encodes CASSSTGGTGELFF.